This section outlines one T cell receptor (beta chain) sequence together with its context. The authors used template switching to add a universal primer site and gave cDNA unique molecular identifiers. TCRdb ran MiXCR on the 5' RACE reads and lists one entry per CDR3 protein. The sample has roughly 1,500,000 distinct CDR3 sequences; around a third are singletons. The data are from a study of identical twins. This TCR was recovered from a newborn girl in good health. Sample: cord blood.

CDR3 amino acids: CSARDFGTETYEQYF. The CDR3 DNA reads as TGCAGTGCTAGAGATTTCGGGACAGAAACATACGAGCAGTACTTC. The gene calls are TRBV20-1 and TRBJ2-5, with 7 bases fitting TRBD1. The end of the DNA aligns better with TRBJ2-7, so the J call may be wrong. Germline CDR1 and CDR2: DFQATT and SNEGSKA (reference sequence). The CDR3 extends over 15 amino acids.